This passage covers 5 T cell receptor beta chains from one sample sequenced in a study of T cells after yellow fever vaccination. TCRdb fed the 5' RACE reads into MiXCR, producing one record per CDR3 protein. The sample consists of roughly 400,000 distinct CDR3 sequences, approximately 19% of them appearing once. This sample comprised PBMCs, obtained before the yellow fever booster vaccination. The receptors originated from a man between 18 and 35 years old who received the YFV17D yellow fever vaccine.

The chain carries TRBV4-1 and TRBJ2-3; the match to TRBD2 covers 11 bases. The CDR3 length is 14 residues. The V and J ends lost 1 base and 15 bases, in that order; junction bases with no gene match: 9. The V gene's germline CDR1 is MGHRA and CDR2 YSYEKL. The CDR3 here is CASSQVQGLAACYF. For the CDR3, the DNA is TGCGCCAGCAGCCAAGTGCAGGGACTAGCGGCGTGCTATTTT.

The chain combines TRBV11-2 with TRBJ2-1; D might be TRBD1 (5 bases). The CDR3 length is 17 residues. The germline V gene encodes CDR1 SGHAT and CDR2 FQNNGV. The V end was cut by 6 bases, the J end by 0 bases, with 18 bases between. The CDR3 region has the DNA TGTGCCAGCAGGATAGGCCGCCTTGGGGCCTCCTACAATGAGCAGTTCTTC. It encodes CASRIGRLGASYNEQFF. Full variable domain (rest looked up from reference TRBV11-2 and TRBJ2-1): EAGVAQSPRYKIIEKRQSVAFWCNPISGHATLYWYQQILGQGPKLLIQFQNNGVVDDSQLPKDRFSAERLKGVDSTLKIQPAKLEDSAVYLCASRIGRLGASYNEQFFGPGTRLTVL.

This chain links TRBV12-3 or TRBV12-4 with TRBJ2-3; D perhaps matches TRBD2 (5 bases). Deletions cut 5 bases from V and 3 bases from J, with 18 bases between. The CDR3 is 16 amino acids. The CDR3 DNA follows: TGTGCCAGCAGTCCCGGTCGAGGGTCGGGGACAGATACGCAGTATTTT. Protein: CASSPGRGSGTDTQYF.

This chain uses TRBV9 with TRBJ2-2; possible D gene TRBD2, 6 bases. V lost 0 bases, J lost 5 bases, and 14 bases lay in between. Germline assignment: CDR1 SGDLS and CDR2 YYNGEE. The CDR3 length is 16 residues. Here the CDR3 reads CASSVAAGFQTGELFF. The CDR3 DNA sequence: TGTGCCAGCAGCGTAGCTGCGGGGTTTCAGACCGGGGAGCTGTTTTTT.

A few counts support this clonotype. The V and J genes are TRBV4-1 and TRBJ2-1; the match to TRBD1 covers 9 bases. The CDR3 runs to 16 residues. The V and J ends lost 5 bases and 3 bases, in that order; junction bases with no gene match: 8. In germline, CDR1 is MGHRA, CDR2 YSYEKL. CDR3 nucleotide sequence: TGCGCCAGCAGCGCCTTACCGGGACAGGGCTACAATGAGCAGTTCTTC. Translation: CASSALPGQGYNEQFF.